The present T cell receptor (beta chain) was sequenced within a study of blood T cell repertoires in COVID-19. Study-wide context: Acute and convalescent COVID-19 samples came from the United States, Italy and Spain.

The CDR3 consists of 16 residues. V lost 3 bases, J lost 5 bases, and 10 bases stayed unmatched. Germline-derived CDR1 and CDR2 are MNHEY and SMNVEV (reference sequence). Sequencing used immunoSEQ multiplex PCR; TCRdb keeps in-frame clones, though not all of them. This sample has almost 200,000 clones, with 70% to 90% found just once. The receptor was isolated from a man aged 55 to 70 with COVID-19, enrolled during active disease. The V and J genes are TRBV27 and TRBJ2-1; 7 nucleotides line up with TRBD1. Sample: peripheral blood. CDR3 residues: CASSFTGTVMNNEQFF. As DNA, the CDR3 is TGTGCCAGCAGTTTCACGGGGACAGTGATGAACAATGAGCAGTTCTTC.